This passage covers 13 T cell receptor beta chains from one sample sequenced in a study of shared clonotypes between healthy human individuals. Clones were sequenced by immunoSEQ multiplex PCR, and TCRdb holds only the in-frame ones, with some missing. The profile shows over 2,000,000 clones, 80% to 95% of them singletons. Selected positively for CCR7 and CD45RO-negative, naive CD8 cells excluded terminally differentiated effector memory CD45RA+ cells. The sample comprised naive CD8+ T cells from PBMCs. These TCRs come from a man aged 18 to 30 in good health. Some clones in this sample may be carry-over from other donors' samples.

The chain links TRBV7-9 to TRBJ2-5; 10 bases line up with TRBD1. Germline V lookup: CDR1 SEHNR, CDR2 FQNEAQ (reference sequence). The CDR3 has 15 amino acids. V lost 4 bases and J lost 2; bases outside the gene matches: 4. CDR3 residues: CASSSGTGAQETQYF. The CDR3 DNA follows: TGTGCCAGCAGCTCCGGGACAGGGGCGCAAGAGACCCAGTACTTC.

The chain recombines TRBV10-3 with TRBJ2-1, with D uncertain. V lost 6 bases, J lost 9 bases, and 12 bases lay in between. CDR3 size: 12 residues. The germline gives CDR1 ENHRY, CDR2 SYGVKD. CDR3 residues: CAISVQVSEQFF. The CDR3 region has the DNA TGTGCCATCAGCGTTCAAGTAAGTGAGCAGTTCTTC.

In regard to this clone: Other DNA sequences from this sample encode an identical CDR3 as well. The rearrangement links TRBV27 to TRBJ2-1, with 11 bases identical to TRBD2. J lost 4 bases, V lost 8 bases, and 1 base had no gene match. The CDR3 extends over 13 amino acids. CDR1 and CDR2 (germline): MNHEY, SMNVEV (reference sequence). The CDR3 here is CASGLAGYNEQFF. As DNA, the CDR3 is TGTGCCAGCGGACTAGCGGGTTACAATGAGCAGTTCTTC.

This clone was observed once. The V call is TRBV4-1, the J call TRBJ2-2; D perhaps matches TRBD2 (5 bases). Germline-derived CDR1 and CDR2 are MGHRA and YSYEKL. The V end lost 0 bases, the J end lost 1 base, and 15 bases lay between the germline ends. The CDR3 is 18 amino acids. CDR3 protein: CASSQERIGILNTGELFF. The CDR3, as DNA: TGCGCCAGCAGCCAAGAGAGGATCGGGATACTGAACACCGGGGAGCTGTTTTTT.

The V gene is TRBV19, the J gene TRBJ1-5, with TRBD1 as a possible D gene (5 bases). The CDR3 is 16 residues long. Germline CDR1 reads LNHDA; CDR2 reads SQIVND (reference sequence). The V end lost 10 bases, the J end lost 2 bases, and 21 bases lay between the germline ends. CDR3 DNA: TGTGCCACGGACACGGGGAGGGGATGGGGCAATCAGCCCCAGCATTTT. Its translation is CATDTGRGWGNQPQHF.

This sequence joins TRBV28 and TRBJ2-3; unclear D gene. Germline V gene lookup returns CDR1 MDHEN and CDR2 SYDVKM. CDR3 length: 13 amino acids. V was pared by 2 bases and J by 5 bases, with 8 bases between. The CDR3: CASSLDRGDTQYF. The CDR3 coding sequence is TGTGCCAGCAGTTTAGACCGTGGAGATACGCAGTATTTT.

The CDR3 is CASSLFTRSGANVLTF. The CDR3 DNA reads as TGTGCCAGCAGTTTATTTACCCGCTCTGGGGCCAACGTCCTGACTTTC. The V and J genes are TRBV28 and TRBJ2-6; D unclear. CDR3 length: 16 amino acids. The germline gives CDR1 MDHEN, CDR2 SYDVKM. V was trimmed by 1 base and J by 0 bases, leaving 7 bases between them.

The rearrangement joins TRBV4-3 to TRBJ1-5; 7 nucleotides line up with TRBD1. Trimming at V came to 1 base and at J to 3 bases, leaving 9 bases not matched to a gene. This CDR3 has 17 amino acids. The germline CDR1 and CDR2 sequences are LGHNA and YSLEER. The CDR3 DNA reads TGCGCCAGCAGCCAAGGGTTGACAGGGACTTTCAATCAGCCCCAGCATTTT. Translating gives CASSQGLTGTFNQPQHF.

The chain joins TRBV4-2 to TRBJ2-3; 8 bases are shared with TRBD2. The CDR3 runs 16 residues. The junction had 8 bases not matched to a gene; V was cut back by 1 base and J by 5 bases. Germline V gene lookup returns CDR1 LGHNA and CDR2 YNFKEQ. CDR3 loop: CASSQGMSGSKDTQYF. The CDR3 nucleotides read TGTGCCAGCAGCCAAGGGATGAGCGGGAGTAAAGATACGCAGTATTTT.

J is TRBJ2-1 and V is TRBV7-9; D remains ambiguous. V lost 5 bases, J lost 5 bases, and 16 bases lay in between. This CDR3 is built from 15 residues. Germline V gene data show CDR1 as SEHNR and CDR2 as FQNEAQ (reference sequence). Here the CDR3 reads CASSPPGAPNNEQFF. In DNA, the CDR3 is TGTGCCAGCAGCCCCCCAGGAGCGCCAAACAATGAGCAGTTCTTC.

Worth noting for this clone: Distinct nucleotide sequences in the sample also encode this CDR3. The rearrangement joins TRBV7-9 to TRBJ1-1; TRBD1 agrees at 7 bases. The CDR3 covers 15 residues. Trimming took 5 bases from V and 1 from J; bases not matched to a gene: 7. CDR1 is SEHNR and CDR2 is FQNEAQ in the germline V gene (reference sequence). Here the CDR3 DNA reads TGTGCCAGCAGCCTCCCGGGGACAGAGAACACTGAAGCTTTCTTT. Translating it yields CASSLPGTENTEAFF.

This clone was counted a single time. The chain links TRBV6-5 to TRBJ2-5, with D possibly being TRBD2 (5 bases). The CDR3 extends over 14 amino acids. Germline assignment: CDR1 MNHEY and CDR2 SVGAGI. V was trimmed by 6 bases and J by 5 bases, leaving 16 bases between them. The CDR3 reads CASRQDSRVETQYF. CDR3 nucleotide sequence: TGTGCCAGCAGGCAGGACTCCCGGGTGGAGACCCAGTACTTC.

With regard to this clone: The same CDR3 also results from other DNA sequences found in this sample. The J gene is TRBJ1-5, the V gene TRBV19; no firm D call. The V end was cut by 5 bases, the J end by 0 bases, with 8 bases between. Germline V gene data show CDR1 as LNHDA and CDR2 as SQIVND (reference sequence). CDR3 length equals 14 residues. For the CDR3, the DNA is TGTGCCAGTAGTCGGGATTTTAGCAATCAGCCCCAGCATTTT. Its protein product is CASSRDFSNQPQHF. The full variable domain, rest sourced from reference TRBV19 and TRBJ1-5, is DGGITQSPKYLFRKEGQNVTLSCEQNLNHDAMYWYRQDPGQGLRLIYYSQIVNDFQKGDIAEGYSVSREKKESFPLTVTSAQKNPTAFYLCASSRDFSNQPQHFGDGTRLSIL.